The 12 T cell receptor beta chains below come from one sample, sequenced in a study of human T cells and chemical hapten exposure. The sample's time point: patch test 1, 2 weeks after DPC sensitization. Specified treatment: therapeutic diphenylcyclopropenone sensitization with weekly scalp DPC. In TCRdb, the RACE reads were re-called with MiXCR into one record per CDR3 protein. The table records fewer than 100,000 distinct CDR3 sequences, around 12% of them present only once. Sequences were derived from whole blood, sampled in connection with sensitization to the hapten diphenylcyclopropenone (DPC). These receptors were obtained from a woman between 40 and 55 years old with alopecia areata. Some clones in this sample may be carry-over from other donors' samples.

V and J are TRBV9 and TRBJ2-3; no definite D call. CDR3 length: 12 amino acids. Trimming removed 1 base from V and 4 bases from J, with 4 bases in between. Germline V gene lookup returns CDR1 SGDLS and CDR2 YYNGEE. The DNA for the CDR3 is TGTGCCAGCAGCGTATCAGCAGATACGCAGTATTTT. The encoded protein is CASSVSADTQYF. The full variable domain, completed using reference TRBV9 and TRBJ2-3, is DSGVTQTPKHLITATGQRVTLRCSPRSGDLSVYWYQQSLDQGLQFLIQYYNGEERAKGNILERFSAQQFPDLHSELNLSSLELGDSALYFCASSVSADTQYFGPGTRLTVL.

V gene TRBV6-5 combines with J gene TRBJ1-2; D unresolved. The ends were cut back, 0 bases at V and 8 bases at J, with 22 bases in the middle. Germline CDR1 reads MNHEY; CDR2 reads SVGAGI. This CDR3 contains 17 residues. CDR3 amino acids: CASSYSWEGSKDGGYTF. The DNA for the CDR3 is TGTGCCAGCAGTTACTCATGGGAAGGGTCAAAAGACGGGGGCTACACCTTC.

In this sample, this clonotype turned up a few times. The J gene is TRBJ2-2, the V gene TRBV24-1, with TRBD1 identical over 11 bases. This CDR3 comprises 16 residues. V dropped 8 bases and J dropped 5; count of bases not matched to a gene: 9. The germline V gene encodes CDR1 KGHDR and CDR2 SFDVKD. The CDR3, as DNA: TGTGCCACCAACCATCCGGGACAGGGGGAAACCGGGGAGCTGTTTTTT. Translation: CATNHPGQGETGELFF.

This clonotype has only a few counts. The rearrangement uses TRBV7-6 and TRBJ2-7, with D unresolved. Trimming shortened V by 0 bases and J by 5 bases, and 11 bases separated the two germline ends. Germline V gene sequence: CDR1 SGHVS, CDR2 FNYEAQ. This CDR3 comprises 14 residues. The DNA of the CDR3 is TGTGCCAGCAGCTTAGCGCGTCAAGTCCACGAGCAGTACTTC. This sequence encodes CASSLARQVHEQYF.

About this clonotype: One junction end disagrees with the germline gene, perhaps due to a read error. This chain connects TRBV6-2 or TRBV6-3 to TRBJ2-5, with D perhaps matching TRBD1 (6 bases). This CDR3 comprises 14 residues. Germline CDR1 MNHEY, CDR2 SVGEGT. The CDR3 DNA follows: TGTGCCAGCAGATTGTTACAGGGCGGAGAGACCCAGCACTTC. Amino acid sequence: CASRLLQGGETQHF.

The chain recombines TRBV28 with TRBJ1-2; a weak D match, TRBD1 (6 bases). CDR1 MDHEN and CDR2 SYDVKM come from the germline V gene. The V and J ends lost 10 bases and 6 bases respectively, with 12 bases between them. This CDR3 has 11 residues. CDR3 sequence reads: CATTGLDGYTF. Written as DNA, the CDR3 is TGTGCCACGACAGGTCTCGATGGCTACACCTTC.

Only a few counts were recorded for this clonotype. The chain employs TRBV20-1 and TRBJ2-7; no firm D call. The CDR3 totals 13 residues. V lost 6 bases and J 1 base, leaving 13 bases between the germline ends. Germline lookup yields CDR1 DFQATT and CDR2 SNEGSKA (reference sequence). In nucleotides, the CDR3 is TGCAGTGCCCCCCGCAGTCCTTCCTACGAGCAGTACTTC. As protein: CSAPRSPSYEQYF.

This clonotype showed up just a few times. The rearrangement joins TRBV5-1 to TRBJ2-7, with 7 bases identical to TRBD2. V gave up 4 bases and J gave up 0 bases; unmatched junction bases: 4. CDR1 is SGHRS and CDR2 is YFSETQ in the germline V gene. This CDR3 region has 14 residues. CDR3 in DNA: TGCGCCAGCAGCCCTACTAGCGCCTCCTACGAGCAGTACTTC. It encodes CASSPTSASYEQYF. Full variable domain (remainder filled in from reference TRBV5-1 and TRBJ2-7): KAGVTQTPRYLIKTRGQQVTLSCSPISGHRSVSWYQQTPGQGLQFLFEYFSETQRNKGNFPGRFSGRQFSNSRSEMNVSTLELGDSALYLCASSPTSASYEQYFGPGTRLTVT.

This clonotype has a handful of counts. J is TRBJ2-2 and V is TRBV12-3 or TRBV12-4; no firm D call. V lost 8 bases to trimming and J lost 4 bases, with 8 bases between them. The CDR3 runs 12 residues. CDR3 in DNA: TGTGCCAGCGGTCAAGTCACCGGGGAGCTGTTTTTT. Protein: CASGQVTGELFF.

This clonotype occurred a few times. The chain uses TRBV5-1 and TRBJ2-3; 7 positions agree with TRBD2. J gave up 5 bases and V 3 bases, and 12 bases lay outside the gene matches. Per the germline V gene, CDR1 is SGHRS and CDR2 is YFSETQ. This CDR3 has 16 residues. The CDR3 reads CASSSQGGSAIDTQYF. The CDR3 DNA sequence: TGCGCCAGCAGCTCCCAGGGCGGGAGCGCCATAGATACGCAGTATTTT.

This clonotype was seen repeatedly, ten times or more. The chain has TRBV28 and TRBJ2-5, with D tentatively TRBD1 (6 bases). Germline-derived CDR1 and CDR2 are MDHEN and SYDVKM. The CDR3 consists of 16 residues. Trimming cost V 6 bases and J 1 base, with 18 bases left between them. DNA of the CDR3: TGTGCCAGCAGGCCAATTCCAGGGGCCCTCCAAGAGACCCAGTACTTC. Translated, it gives CASRPIPGALQETQYF.

This clonotype appeared many times. J is TRBJ2-3 and V is TRBV20-1; a possible D gene is TRBD2 (6 bases). Germline V gene sequence: CDR1 DFQATT, CDR2 SNEGSKA (reference sequence). The CDR3 sequence is 14 residues long. V lost 4 bases and J lost 9, with 20 bases in between. CDR3 amino acids: CSATSHGGVPTQYF. CDR3 nucleotides: TGCAGTGCTACGAGTCACGGGGGAGTCCCAACGCAGTATTTT.